This TCR beta chain emerged from a study of shared clonotypes between healthy human individuals. Sequencing used immunoSEQ multiplex PCR; TCRdb keeps in-frame clones, though not all of them. Counted here are 600,000 to 750,000 clones, around 77% occurring once; the ten biggest clones make up more than 1.5%. The clonotype was recovered from a woman younger than 45 in good health. The sample consisted of memory CD4+ T cells sorted from blood. The subset is: CD45RA-negative fraction.

The CDR3 DNA reads as TGCGCCAGCAGATGGCGGGATAACACCGGGGAGCTGTTTTTT. It is translated as CASRWRDNTGELFF. V and J are TRBV4-1 and TRBJ2-2; D may be TRBD2 (6 bases). CDR3 length: 14 residues. Trimming removed 6 bases from V and 2 bases from J, with 10 bases in between. Germline V CDR1 and CDR2: MGHRA, YSYEKL.